The 17 T cell receptor beta chains below were found in one sample sequenced in a study of radiotherapy plus CTLA-4 blockade in lung cancer. Profiled with immunoSEQ multiplex PCR; TCRdb holds only in-frame clones, not every one. The sample consists of 70,000 to 95,000 clones, 70% to 90% of them appearing once. Sample: peripheral blood, taken from a patient treated with radiotherapy plus ipilimumab. These receptor sequences come from a human donor with non-small cell lung cancer that progressed on radiotherapy plus ipilimumab.

This clone turned up a few times. The gene calls are TRBV30 and TRBJ2-1, with D unclear. Germline V CDR1 and CDR2: GTSNPN, SVGIG (reference sequence). The CDR3 runs to 15 residues. V shed 3 bases and J shed 4 bases, with 16 bases lying between them. In nucleotides, the CDR3 is TGTGCCTGGAGCCTACCTATGAACAAGTACAATGAGCAGTTCTTC. Amino acid sequence: CAWSLPMNKYNEQFF.

The chain joins TRBV5-1 to TRBJ1-1, with 7 bases that match TRBD1. Trimming removed 2 bases from V and 3 bases from J; junction bases left unmatched: 7. The CDR3 has 15 amino acids. Germline-derived CDR1 and CDR2 are SGHRS and YFSETQ. The CDR3 protein is CASSFGGQAYTEAFF. CDR3 in DNA: TGCGCCAGCAGCTTCGGTGGACAGGCCTACACTGAAGCTTTCTTT.

The rearrangement links TRBV5-5 to TRBJ1-1, with TRBD1 identical over 10 bases. Trimming at V came to 4 bases and at J to 0 bases, leaving 9 bases not matched to a gene. The CDR3 loop spans 17 amino acids. Germline V gives CDR1 SGHKS, CDR2 YYEKEE (reference sequence). In DNA, the CDR3 is TGTGCCAGCAGCCCACGACAGGGGGCGACGATGAACACTGAAGCTTTCTTT. This codes for CASSPRQGATMNTEAFF.

This clone was seen just once. The rearrangement uses TRBV11-2 and TRBJ2-1; D tentatively reads TRBD1 or TRBD2 (5 bases each). Trimming removed 4 bases from V and 4 bases from J, with 8 bases in between. This CDR3 is built from 13 residues. Looked up from germline, CDR1 is SGHAT and CDR2 is FQNNGV. CDR3 DNA sequence: TGTGCCAGCAGCTCGGGACGTTACAATGAGCAGTTCTTC. This encodes CASSSGRYNEQFF. Based on the CDR3 plus reference TRBV11-2 and TRBJ2-1, the full variable domain is EAGVAQSPRYKIIEKRQSVAFWCNPISGHATLYWYQQILGQGPKLLIQFQNNGVVDDSQLPKDRFSAERLKGVDSTLKIQPAKLEDSAVYLCASSSGRYNEQFFGPGTRLTVL.

CDR3 sequence: CAIMAREDLANYGYTF. The DNA of the CDR3 is TGTGCCATCATGGCGCGGGAGGACTTAGCTAACTATGGCTACACCTTC. The rearrangement links TRBV10-3 to TRBJ1-2, with D unclear. From germline, CDR1 is ENHRY and CDR2 SYGVKD. Trimming stripped 7 bases from V and 0 bases from J, with 18 bases between. CDR3 length: 16 residues.

This rearrangement joins TRBV9 to TRBJ1-5; tentatively, D is TRBD1 (6 bases). Germline CDR1 and CDR2: SGDLS and YYNGEE. The CDR3 extends over 15 amino acids. The V gene lost 1 base and the J gene lost 5 bases, with 13 bases spanning the gap. The CDR3 is CASSVSGRGDQPQHF. DNA for the CDR3: TGTGCCAGCAGCGTATCAGGGAGGGGGGATCAGCCCCAGCATTTT.

The chain joins TRBV30 to TRBJ1-3; no reliable D call. Trimming stripped 5 bases from V and 0 bases from J, with 11 bases between. The CDR3 sequence is 14 residues long. Germline assignment: CDR1 GTSNPN and CDR2 SVGIG (reference sequence). CDR3 sequence reads: CAWGHAYSGNTIYF. The CDR3 DNA sequence: TGTGCCTGGGGGCACGCATACTCTGGAAACACCATATATTTT.

The chain couples TRBV9 to TRBJ2-5; 9 bases are a match to TRBD1. V shed 3 bases, J shed 6 bases, and the junction held 6 bases outside the gene matches. This CDR3 is 14 amino acids long. Per the germline V gene, CDR1 is SGDLS and CDR2 is YYNGEE. The CDR3 sequence: CASSEGGTGQTQYF. DNA of the CDR3: TGTGCCAGCAGCGAGGGTGGGACAGGGCAGACCCAGTACTTC.

This sequence joins TRBV27 and TRBJ2-1, with unresolved D. The CDR3 covers 12 residues. From germline, CDR1 is MNHEY and CDR2 SMNVEV (reference sequence). V was pared by 4 bases and J by 10 bases, with 11 bases between. The CDR3, as DNA: TGTGCCAGCAGTTCCCGTTCAGAGGAGCAGTTCTTC. It yields the protein CASSSRSEEQFF.

The chain carries TRBV15 and TRBJ1-5; perhaps TRBD1 as D (5 bases). From germline, CDR1 is LNHNV and CDR2 YYDKDF (reference sequence). The CDR3 runs 15 residues. Trimming took off 0 bases at V and 10 bases at J, with 16 bases between the two ends. CDR3 sequence (DNA): TGTGCCACCAGCAGAGATGTGGCAGGGCAAAACCCCCAGCATTTT. It encodes CATSRDVAGQNPQHF.

This clone came up a few times. This chain links TRBV7-9 with TRBJ1-2; tentatively, D is TRBD1 (5 bases). The CDR3 runs to 16 residues. The germline V gene has CDR1 SEHNR and CDR2 FQNEAQ (reference sequence). Trimming removed 5 bases from V and 4 bases from J, with 20 bases in between. CDR3 nucleotides: TGTGCCAGCAGCCTTTTTGCCGGTATGGGACTCTATGGCTACACCTTC. Amino acid sequence: CASSLFAGMGLYGYTF.

This clone was seen a few times. The chain joins TRBV18 to TRBJ2-7; D is possibly TRBD2 (5 bases). From germline, CDR1 is KGHSH and CDR2 LQKENI. The V and J ends lost 3 bases and 2 bases respectively, with 14 bases between them. The CDR3 extends over 15 amino acids. CDR3: CASSPSLLEPYEQYF. CDR3 nucleotide sequence: TGTGCCAGCTCACCCTCGCTACTAGAACCCTACGAGCAGTACTTC.

This chain uses TRBV5-6 with TRBJ2-5, with D possibly TRBD2 on 5 matching bases. V lost 1 base, J lost 5 bases, and 9 bases lay in between. Germline lookup yields CDR1 SGHDT and CDR2 YYEEEE. The CDR3 has 13 residues. The CDR3 spells CASSLRSGETQYF. The CDR3 bases are TGTGCCAGCAGCTTGAGGTCGGGGGAGACCCAGTACTTC. Full variable domain (rest looked up from reference TRBV5-6 and TRBJ2-5): DAGVTQSPTHLIKTRGQQVTLRCSPKSGHDTVSWYQQALGQGPQFIFQYYEEEERQRGNFPDRFSGHQFPNYSSELNVNALLLGDSALYLCASSLRSGETQYFGPGTRLLVL.

The chain uses TRBV12-5 and TRBJ2-3; 7 bases agree with TRBD2. Trimming cost V 8 bases and J 0 bases; bases outside gene matches: 5. The CDR3 length is 14 residues. The germline V gene encodes CDR1 LGHNT and CDR2 FRNRAP. CDR3 in amino acids: CASRAGVSTDTQYF. The CDR3 nucleotides are TGTGCTAGTCGGGCGGGGGTCAGCACAGATACGCAGTATTTT.

The J gene is TRBJ1-1, the V gene TRBV28, with 7 bases that match TRBD1. Trimming cost V 6 bases and J 4 bases; bases outside gene matches: 8. Germline loops: CDR1 MDHEN, CDR2 SYDVKM. CDR3 length: 14 residues. The CDR3 DNA is TGTGCCAGCAGATCCCGACAGGGTCGCACTGAAGCTTTCTTT. As protein: CASRSRQGRTEAFF. The full variable domain, completed using reference TRBV28 and TRBJ1-1, is DVKVTQSSRYLVKRTGEKVFLECVQDMDHENMFWYRQDPGLGLRLIYFSYDVKMKEKGDIPEGYSVSREKKERFSLILESASTNQTSMYLCASRSRQGRTEAFFGQGTRLTVV.

The chain has TRBV21-1 and TRBJ2-1. TRBV21-1 represents a pseudogene. This CDR3 spans 16 amino acids. The CDR3 bases are TGTGCCAGCAGCACTAACCAGCACATCGCCGACAATGAGCAGTTCTTC. It is translated as CASSTNQHIADNEQFF.

This chain connects TRBV7-6 to TRBJ2-1; possibly TRBD2 for D (6 bases). Trimming took 5 bases from V and 0 from J, leaving 14 bases between them. Germline V lookup: CDR1 SGHVS, CDR2 FNYEAQ. CDR3 size: 16 residues. The CDR3: CASSASAGRSYNEQFF. In nucleotides, the CDR3 is TGTGCCAGCAGCGCCAGCGCGGGACGCTCCTACAATGAGCAGTTCTTC.